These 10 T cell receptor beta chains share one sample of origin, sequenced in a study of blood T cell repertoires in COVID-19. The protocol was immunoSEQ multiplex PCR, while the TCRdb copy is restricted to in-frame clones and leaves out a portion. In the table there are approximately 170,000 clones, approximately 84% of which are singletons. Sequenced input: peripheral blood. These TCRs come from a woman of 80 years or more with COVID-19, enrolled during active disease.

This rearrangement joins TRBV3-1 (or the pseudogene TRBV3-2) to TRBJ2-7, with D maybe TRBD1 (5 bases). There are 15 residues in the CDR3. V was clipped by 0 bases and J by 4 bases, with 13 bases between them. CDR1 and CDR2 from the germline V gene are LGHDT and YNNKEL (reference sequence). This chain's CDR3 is CASSQDQTDSYEQYF. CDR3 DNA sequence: TGTGCCAGCAGCCAAGATCAAACCGACAGTTACGAGCAGTACTTC.

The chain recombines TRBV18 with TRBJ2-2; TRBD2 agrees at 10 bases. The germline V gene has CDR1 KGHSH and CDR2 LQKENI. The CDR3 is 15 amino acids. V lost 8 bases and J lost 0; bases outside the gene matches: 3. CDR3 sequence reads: CASATSGANTGELFF. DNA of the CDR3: TGTGCCAGCGCAACTAGCGGGGCGAACACCGGGGAGCTGTTTTTT.

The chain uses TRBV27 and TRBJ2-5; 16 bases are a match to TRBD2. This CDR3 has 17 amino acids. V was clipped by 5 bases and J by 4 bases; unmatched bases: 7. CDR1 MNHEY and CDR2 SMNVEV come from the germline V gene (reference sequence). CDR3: CASSLGTSGRGTETQYF. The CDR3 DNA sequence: TGTGCCAGCAGTCTGGGGACTAGCGGGAGGGGGACAGAGACCCAGTACTTC.

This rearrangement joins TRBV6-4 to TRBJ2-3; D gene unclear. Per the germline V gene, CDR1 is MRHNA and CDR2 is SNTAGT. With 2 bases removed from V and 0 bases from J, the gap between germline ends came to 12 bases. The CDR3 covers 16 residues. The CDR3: CASSDGSSFSTDTQYF. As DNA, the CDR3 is TGTGCCAGCAGTGACGGCAGTTCTTTTAGCACAGATACGCAGTATTTT.

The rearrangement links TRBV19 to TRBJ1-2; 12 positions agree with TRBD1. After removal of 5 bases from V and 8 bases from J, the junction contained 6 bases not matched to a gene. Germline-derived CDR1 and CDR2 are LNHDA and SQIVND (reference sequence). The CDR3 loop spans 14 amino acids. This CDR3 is CASSRDRGRGGYTF. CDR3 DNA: TGTGCCAGTAGTCGGGACAGGGGGCGAGGAGGCTACACCTTC.

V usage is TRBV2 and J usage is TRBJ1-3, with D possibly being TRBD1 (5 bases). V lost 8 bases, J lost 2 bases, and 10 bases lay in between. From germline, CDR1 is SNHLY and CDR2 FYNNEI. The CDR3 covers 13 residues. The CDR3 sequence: CASGRGPGNTIYF. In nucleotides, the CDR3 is TGTGCCAGCGGAAGGGGTCCTGGAAACACCATATATTTT.

The CDR3 DNA sequence: TGTGCCAGCAGGGCCACAGGGGGCAGCTACACCTTC. Its protein product is CASRATGGSYTF. The J gene is TRBJ1-2, the V gene TRBV27; 9 positions match TRBD1. V shed 6 bases, J shed 9 bases, and the junction held 5 bases outside the gene matches. CDR1 and CDR2 (germline): MNHEY, SMNVEV (reference sequence). This CDR3 has 12 residues.

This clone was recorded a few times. The CDR3 here is CASSQPDGGYGYTF. CDR3 in DNA: TGTGCCAGCAGCCAACCGGACGGAGGCTATGGCTACACCTTC. The J gene is TRBJ1-2, the V gene TRBV28; D ambiguous. Trimming took off 6 bases at V and 4 bases at J, with 15 bases between the two ends. Germline CDR1 is MDHEN and CDR2 is SYDVKM. This CDR3 contains 14 residues.

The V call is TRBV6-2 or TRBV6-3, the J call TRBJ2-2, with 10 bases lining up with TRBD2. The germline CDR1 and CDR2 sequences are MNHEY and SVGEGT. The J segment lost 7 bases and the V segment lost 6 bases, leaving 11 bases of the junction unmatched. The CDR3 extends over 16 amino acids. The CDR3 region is CASSNSGTSVLGELFF. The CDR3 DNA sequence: TGTGCCAGCAGCAACTCCGGGACTAGCGTTCTCGGGGAGCTGTTTTTT.

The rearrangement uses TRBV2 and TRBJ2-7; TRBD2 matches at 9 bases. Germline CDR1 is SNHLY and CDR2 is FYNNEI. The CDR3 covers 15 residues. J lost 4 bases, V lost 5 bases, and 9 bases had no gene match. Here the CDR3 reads CASSYVAGERYEQYF. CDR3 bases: TGTGCCAGCAGTTATGTAGCGGGAGAAAGGTACGAGCAGTACTTC. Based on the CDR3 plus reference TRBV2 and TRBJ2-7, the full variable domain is EPEVTQTPSHQVTQMGQEVILRCVPISNHLYFYWYRQILGQKVEFLVSFYNNEISEKSEIFDDQFSVERPDGSNFTLKIRSTKLEDSAMYFCASSYVAGERYEQYFGPGTRLTVT.